This TCR beta chain was captured by sequencing in a study of beta chain features in type 1 diabetes. Sequenced material consisted of expressed TCRB transcripts (all of the isolated RNA was reverse transcribed). Repertoires were generated with immunoSEQ multiplex PCR, while TCRdb's copy carries only in-frame clones and drops some. The sample includes 130,000 to 150,000 clones, 40% to 55% of them seen just once. This clone was seen a handful of times. The CDR3 length is 15 residues. Trimming pared 1 base from V and 1 base from J, leaving 10 bases between. CDR1 and CDR2 (germline): LNHDA, SQIVND (reference sequence).

Sequencing used Tregs from blood. The receptor's source is a man aged 18 to 29 in good health. The chain links TRBV19 to TRBJ1-1; no definite D call. CDR3 in amino acids: CASSIARWANTEAFF. The CDR3 DNA reads as TGTGCCAGTAGTATAGCCCGGTGGGCGAACACTGAAGCTTTCTTT.